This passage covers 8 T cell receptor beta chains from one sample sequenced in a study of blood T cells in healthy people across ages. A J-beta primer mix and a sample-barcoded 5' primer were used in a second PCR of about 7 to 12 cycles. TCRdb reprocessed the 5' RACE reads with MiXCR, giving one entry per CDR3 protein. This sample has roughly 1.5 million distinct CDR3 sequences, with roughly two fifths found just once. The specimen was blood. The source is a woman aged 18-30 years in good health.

This CDR3 is CASSLATERDSTSCLGFF. In nucleotides, the CDR3 is TGTGCCAGCAGCTTAGCCACCGAAAGGGACTCCACATCCTGCCTAGGGTTCTTC. The chain recombines TRBV7-9 with TRBJ2-1; the D gene is possibly TRBD2 (6 bases). V lost 0 bases and J 15 bases, leaving 30 bases between the germline ends. Germline loops: CDR1 SEHNR, CDR2 FQNEAQ (reference sequence). The CDR3 is 18 residues long.

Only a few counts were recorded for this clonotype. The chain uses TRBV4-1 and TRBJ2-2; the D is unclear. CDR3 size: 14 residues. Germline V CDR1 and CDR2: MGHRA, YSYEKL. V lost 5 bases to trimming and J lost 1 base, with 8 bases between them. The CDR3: CASSGTKNTGELFF. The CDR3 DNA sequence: TGCGCCAGCAGCGGCACCAAGAACACCGGGGAGCTGTTTTTT.

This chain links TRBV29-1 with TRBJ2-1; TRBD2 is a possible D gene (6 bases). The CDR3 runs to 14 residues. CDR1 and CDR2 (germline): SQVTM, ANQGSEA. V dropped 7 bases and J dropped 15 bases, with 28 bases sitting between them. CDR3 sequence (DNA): TGCAGCGCCGGGGAGGACTTAAACCGGGACCCAAGGTTCTTC. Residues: CSAGEDLNRDPRFF.

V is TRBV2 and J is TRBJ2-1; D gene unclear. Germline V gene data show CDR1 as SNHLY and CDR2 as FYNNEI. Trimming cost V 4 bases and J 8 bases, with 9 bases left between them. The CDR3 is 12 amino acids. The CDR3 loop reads CASSGRSYEQFF. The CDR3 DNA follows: TGTGCCAGCAGTGGAAGGTCTTATGAGCAGTTCTTC. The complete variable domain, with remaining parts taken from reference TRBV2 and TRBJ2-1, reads EPEVTQTPSHQVTQMGQEVILRCVPISNHLYFYWYRQILGQKVEFLVSFYNNEISEKSEIFDDQFSVERPDGSNFTLKIRSTKLEDSAMYFCASSGRSYEQFFGPGTRLTVL.

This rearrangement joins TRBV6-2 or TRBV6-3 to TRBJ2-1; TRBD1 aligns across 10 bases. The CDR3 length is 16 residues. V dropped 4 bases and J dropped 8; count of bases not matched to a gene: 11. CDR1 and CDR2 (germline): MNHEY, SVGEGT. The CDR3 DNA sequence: TGTGCCAGCAGTTTAAGACAGGGGGCTGTAGGCGATGAGCAGTTCTTC. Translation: CASSLRQGAVGDEQFF.

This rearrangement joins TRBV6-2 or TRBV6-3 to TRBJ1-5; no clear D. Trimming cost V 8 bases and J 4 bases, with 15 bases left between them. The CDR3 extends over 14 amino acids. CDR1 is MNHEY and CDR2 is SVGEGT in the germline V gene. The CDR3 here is CASSLRRLNQPQHF. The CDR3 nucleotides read TGTGCCAGCTCGCTCCGACGGCTAAATCAGCCCCAGCATTTT.

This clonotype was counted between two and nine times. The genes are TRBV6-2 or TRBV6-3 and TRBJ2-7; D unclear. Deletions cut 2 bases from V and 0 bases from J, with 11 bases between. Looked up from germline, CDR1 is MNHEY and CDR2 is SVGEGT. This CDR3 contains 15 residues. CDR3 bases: TGTGCCAGCAGTTACAACTCCAAAAGCTCCTACGAGCAGTACTTC. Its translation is CASSYNSKSSYEQYF.

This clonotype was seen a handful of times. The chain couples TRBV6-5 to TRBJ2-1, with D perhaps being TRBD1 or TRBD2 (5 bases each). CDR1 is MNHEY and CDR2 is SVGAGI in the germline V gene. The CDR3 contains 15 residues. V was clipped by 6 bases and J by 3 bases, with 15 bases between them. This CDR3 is CASSRRDGLYNEQFF. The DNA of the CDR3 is TGTGCCAGCAGCCGCCGGGACGGGCTCTACAATGAGCAGTTCTTC.